This TCR beta chain was documented in a study of cytomegalovirus exposure and HLA in healthy donors. The CDR3 has 12 amino acids. Germline assignment: CDR1 SGHDT and CDR2 YYEEEE. The V and J ends lost 0 bases and 4 bases respectively, with 5 bases between them. Study-wide points: An observed cluster of highly shared sequence variants was recorded as a likely sequencing artifact. CMV antigen specificity of three CMV-associated chains was confirmed in vitro.

In the case of this clone: Its cognate antigen is unknown.

PCR was performed using 60 Vbeta and 13 Jbeta primers. TCRdb's copy holds only in-frame clones and misses some; the assay was immunoSEQ multiplex PCR. Among 120,000 to 150,000 clones listed, approximately 79% were seen once. This sequence originates from a female donor in good health and CMV-seronegative. Sequencing was performed on PBMCs. V usage is TRBV5-6 and J usage is TRBJ2-7; D possibly corresponds to TRBD2 (5 bases). CDR3 DNA: TGTGCCAGCAGCTTGGGGACTTACGAGCAGTACTTC. Encoded protein: CASSLGTYEQYF.